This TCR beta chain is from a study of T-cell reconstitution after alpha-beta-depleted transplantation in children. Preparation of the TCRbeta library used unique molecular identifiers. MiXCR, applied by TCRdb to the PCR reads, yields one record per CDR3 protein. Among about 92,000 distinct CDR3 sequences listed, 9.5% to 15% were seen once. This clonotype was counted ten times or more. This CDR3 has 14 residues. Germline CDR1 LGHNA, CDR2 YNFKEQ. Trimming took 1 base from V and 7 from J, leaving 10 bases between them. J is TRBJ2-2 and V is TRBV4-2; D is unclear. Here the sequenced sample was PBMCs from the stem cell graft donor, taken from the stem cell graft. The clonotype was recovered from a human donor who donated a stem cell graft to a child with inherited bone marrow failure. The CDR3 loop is CASSQAGPGGELFF. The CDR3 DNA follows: TGTGCCAGCAGCCAAGCGGGCCCGGGCGGGGAGCTGTTTTTT.